One and the same sample provided the 30 T cell receptor beta chains below, sequenced in a study of breast tumors, draining lymph nodes, adjacent tissues. TCRdb passed the multiplex PCR reads through MiXCR, listing each CDR3 protein once. Here the sample spans 150,000 or so distinct CDR3 sequences, around a third being singletons. The lymph nodes were axillary draining lymph nodes from breast cancer patients. Sequencing was carried out using axillary lymph node tissue. The receptors were sampled from a female donor with breast cancer. Some clones in this sample may be carry-over from other donors' samples.

V is TRBV24-1 and J is TRBJ2-1; 9 bases agree with TRBD2. The CDR3 extends over 15 amino acids. The V segment lost 6 bases and the J segment 2 bases; nucleotides outside the gene matches: 4. Germline V lookup: CDR1 KGHDR, CDR2 SFDVKD. Written as DNA, the CDR3 is TGTGCCACCAGTCCGACTAGCGGAACCTACAATGAGCAGTTCTTC. Translation gives CATSPTSGTYNEQFF.

This clonotype occurred many times. The rearrangement uses TRBV12-3 or TRBV12-4 and TRBJ2-5; D may be TRBD2 (5 bases). Trimming took off 2 bases at V and 5 bases at J, with 12 bases between the two ends. The CDR3 runs 14 residues. The DNA of the CDR3 is TGTGCCAGCAGTTTAAGGGCTAGCTTGGAGACCCAGTACTTC. The encoded protein is CASSLRASLETQYF.

This rearrangement joins TRBV2 to TRBJ2-5; 7 nucleotides align to TRBD1. V lost 6 bases, J lost 0 bases, and 13 bases stayed unmatched. The CDR3 is 17 residues long. Germline values: CDR1 SNHLY, CDR2 FYNNEI. The CDR3 DNA reads as TGTGCCAGCAGCCCAGGGGGAGACCCGCTGGACCAAGAGACCCAGTACTTC. Translation: CASSPGGDPLDQETQYF. The whole variable domain, filled in from reference TRBV2 and TRBJ2-5, reads EPEVTQTPSHQVTQMGQEVILRCVPISNHLYFYWYRQILGQKVEFLVSFYNNEISEKSEIFDDQFSVERPDGSNFTLKIRSTKLEDSAMYFCASSPGGDPLDQETQYFGPGTRLLVL.

The genes are TRBV11-3 and TRBJ1-2; 12 bases align to TRBD1. Germline lookup yields CDR1 SGHNT and CDR2 YENEEA. V lost 9 bases and J lost 8; bases outside the gene matches: 10. The CDR3 sequence is 14 residues long. The CDR3 DNA reads TGTGCCAGAAGAGGGACAGGGGGCACGGGGGGCTACACCTTC. It codes for CARRGTGGTGGYTF.

This clonotype was seen repeatedly, ten times or more. The rearrangement links TRBV13 to TRBJ2-3; D unclear. CDR3 length: 13 amino acids. The germline gives CDR1 PRHDT, CDR2 FYEKMQ (reference sequence). V dropped 2 bases and J dropped 4 bases, with 7 bases sitting between them. The CDR3 loop is CASSLKGPDTQYF. The CDR3 DNA is TGTGCCAGCAGCTTAAAGGGTCCAGATACGCAGTATTTT.

V usage is TRBV12-3 or TRBV12-4 and J usage is TRBJ1-1; D might be TRBD1 (6 bases). The V gene lost 2 bases and the J gene lost 5 bases, with 9 bases spanning the gap. The length of the CDR3 is 13 residues. CDR3 region: CASSLRGGTEAFF. The CDR3 nucleotides are TGTGCCAGCAGTTTAAGGGGGGGGACTGAAGCTTTCTTT.

This clonotype was counted only a few times. V and J are TRBV7-8 and TRBJ2-7; D ambiguous. Germline V lookup: CDR1 SGHVS, CDR2 FQNEAQ. CDR3 size: 12 residues. V lost 0 bases and J lost 6, with 6 bases in between. This chain's CDR3 is CASSLAPGEQYF. Written as DNA, the CDR3 is TGTGCCAGCAGCTTAGCTCCGGGCGAGCAGTACTTC.

This clonotype has only a few counts. The V and J genes are TRBV7-8 and TRBJ1-1, with 7 bases that match TRBD1. The junction had 8 bases not matched to a gene; V was cut back by 5 bases and J by 5 bases. CDR3 size: 14 residues. CDR1 is SGHVS and CDR2 is FQNEAQ in the germline V gene. This CDR3 is CASSPGTVRTEAFF. The CDR3, as DNA: TGTGCCAGCAGCCCTGGGACAGTAAGAACTGAAGCTTTCTTT.

The chain combines TRBV20-1 with TRBJ2-5; 11 bases align to TRBD2. CDR3 size: 16 residues. The J segment lost 2 bases and the V segment lost 6 bases, leaving 11 bases of the junction unmatched. Germline CDR1 DFQATT, CDR2 SNEGSKA (reference sequence). CDR3 coding DNA: TGCAGTGCCAATAGCGGGAGGGTCAGGAAGCAAGAGACCCAGTACTTC. Translating it yields CSANSGRVRKQETQYF.

This clonotype was seen at least ten times. The chain links TRBV18 to TRBJ1-4; 7 bases are a match to TRBD1. Germline CDR1 is KGHSH and CDR2 is LQKENI. V was pared by 5 bases and J by 3 bases, with 12 bases of the junction left unmatched. This CDR3 region has 17 residues. The CDR3 bases are TGTGCCAGCTCAAACAAGAAACCGGGACAGCCTAATGAAAAACTGTTTTTT. Its translation is CASSNKKPGQPNEKLFF. Together with reference TRBV18 and TRBJ1-4, the CDR3 gives the full variable domain: NAGVMQNPRHLVRRRGQEARLRCSPMKGHSHVYWYRQLPEEGLKFMVYLQKENIIDESGMPKERFSAEFPKEGPSILRIQQVVRGDSAAYFCASSNKKPGQPNEKLFFGSGTQLSVL.

In this sample, this clonotype turned up a few times. Possible read error: a much larger clone is one base away. The chain recombines TRBV6-2 or TRBV6-3 with TRBJ2-7, with 10 bases matching TRBD1. J was trimmed by 3 bases and V by 7 bases; bases with no gene match: 6. The CDR3 is 14 residues long. Germline V gene sequence: CDR1 MNHEY, CDR2 SVGEGT. The CDR3 protein is CASTPRDRGYEQYF. In DNA, the CDR3 is TGTGCCAGCACCCCCCGGGACAGGGGCTACGAGCAGTACTTC.

The sample holds many counts of this clonotype. This rearrangement joins TRBV7-8 to TRBJ1-5; D gene uncertain. V lost 2 bases, J lost 5 bases, and 13 bases lay in between. CDR3 size: 15 residues. The germline V gene encodes CDR1 SGHVS and CDR2 FQNEAQ. The CDR3 is CASSLNLQADQPQHF. CDR3 in DNA: TGTGCCAGCAGCTTAAATCTTCAAGCGGATCAGCCCCAGCATTTT.

Worth noting for this clonotype: Likely a read error: the CDR3 ends without its conserved phenylalanine or tryptophan. It is unclear where the CDR3 begins or ends on the DNA, so no DNA is shown, and the CDR3 is as TCRdb lists it. V usage is TRBV15 and J usage is TRBJ1-4; TRBD1 was called by the table and not checked on the DNA. In germline, CDR1 is LNHNV, CDR2 YYDKDF (reference sequence). Both ends counted, the CDR3 spans 14 residues. The CDR3: CATSPRGRDEKLFS.

V usage is TRBV29-1 and J usage is TRBJ1-2; D call uncertain. CDR1 is SQVTM, CDR2 ANQGSEA, per germline. This CDR3 comprises 12 residues. Deletions cut 5 bases from V and 6 bases from J, with 13 bases between. CDR3 residues: CSVRLAGNGYTF. Here the CDR3 DNA reads TGCAGCGTTCGGCTAGCGGGGAATGGCTACACCTTC.

The V gene is TRBV6-6, the J gene TRBJ2-3; D perhaps matches TRBD1 (5 bases). This CDR3 spans 14 amino acids. V was cut by 8 bases and J by 0 bases, with 12 bases left in between. The germline CDR1 and CDR2 sequences are MNHNY and SVGAGI (reference sequence). CDR3 loop: CASSPQGSTDTQYF. CDR3 bases: TGTGCCAGCTCCCCCCAGGGAAGCACAGATACGCAGTATTTT.

This clonotype has a handful of counts. Just one base apart from a much larger clone, this may be a read error. The V call is TRBV9, the J call TRBJ2-1; the D call may be TRBD1 or TRBD2 (5 bases each). V lost 2 bases to trimming and J lost 12 bases, with 24 bases between them. Germline loops: CDR1 SGDLS, CDR2 YYNGEE. CDR3 length: 16 amino acids. The CDR3 nucleotides are TGTGCCAGCAGCGTCTCTTGGGGGAGAGTTCGGGATGCGCAGTTCTTC. Translated, it gives CASSVSWGRVRDAQFF.

This clonotype was detected a few times. The CDR3 does not end in the conserved phenylalanine or tryptophan, so this is likely a read error. V gene TRBV19 combines with J gene TRBJ2-5; maybe TRBD1 (6 bases). The CDR3 extends over 16 amino acids. V was shortened by 6 bases and J by 1 base, with 18 bases between the two germline ends. Germline values: CDR1 LNHDA, CDR2 SQIVND (reference sequence). CDR3 sequence reads: CASSPRGQGLQETQYS. The CDR3 region has the DNA TGTGCCAGTAGCCCCAGGGGCCAGGGCCTCCAAGAGACCCAGTACTCC.

The sample holds many counts of this clonotype. The V and J genes are TRBV20-1 and TRBJ1-4; D may be TRBD1 (5 bases). This CDR3 has 13 residues. V lost 5 bases and J 2 bases, leaving 9 bases between the germline ends. Germline loops: CDR1 DFQATT, CDR2 SNEGSKA (reference sequence). CDR3 region: CSAPKGTNEKLFF. CDR3 DNA: TGCAGTGCTCCTAAGGGGACTAATGAAAAACTGTTTTTT.

This clonotype was counted many times. V gene TRBV5-1 combines with J gene TRBJ2-1; a possible D gene is TRBD2 (6 bases). The length of the CDR3 is 14 residues. Germline V gene data show CDR1 as SGHRS and CDR2 as YFSETQ. V was pared by 9 bases and J by 3 bases, with 16 bases between. The DNA for the CDR3 is TGCGCCACCGCTTTGGGGGGATTCTACAATGAGCAGTTCTTC. Translating it yields CATALGGFYNEQFF.

Only a few counts were recorded for this clonotype. The J gene is TRBJ1-1, the V gene TRBV6-6; D remains ambiguous. The CDR3 loop spans 12 amino acids. Looked up from germline, CDR1 is MNHNY and CDR2 is SVGAGI (reference sequence). The V and J ends lost 6 bases and 10 bases respectively, with 15 bases between them. Here the CDR3 DNA reads TGTGCCAGCAGGAAAAAGGAGTTGGGAGCTTTCTTT. Its protein is CASRKKELGAFF.

On this clonotype: Likely a read error: the CDR3 ends without its conserved phenylalanine or tryptophan. The chain combines TRBV9 with TRBJ2-3; no firm D call. Between the trimmed V and J ends, which lost 0 bases and 2 bases, there was a span of 10 bases. From germline, CDR1 is SGDLS and CDR2 YYNGEE. This CDR3 is 15 amino acids long. CDR3 residues: CASSVEVRITDTQYL. For the CDR3, the DNA is TGTGCCAGCAGCGTAGAGGTCAGAATCACAGATACGCAGTATCTT.

CDR3 bases: TGTGCCAGCAGTGAGAGGACAGGGGAAAATTCACCCCTCCACTTT. This gives the protein CASSERTGENSPLHF. This chain connects TRBV2 to TRBJ1-6, with 9 bases aligning to TRBD1. The germline CDR1 and CDR2 sequences are SNHLY and FYNNEI. This CDR3 is built from 15 residues. V was clipped by 3 bases and J by 7 bases; unmatched bases: 4. Variable domain in full (rest from reference TRBV2 and TRBJ1-6): EPEVTQTPSHQVTQMGQEVILRCVPISNHLYFYWYRQILGQKVEFLVSFYNNEISEKSEIFDDQFSVERPDGSNFTLKIRSTKLEDSAMYFCASSERTGENSPLHFGNGTRLTVT.

The V gene is TRBV20-1, the J gene TRBJ1-2; 7 nucleotides match TRBD1. The junction had 6 bases not matched to a gene; V was cut back by 3 bases and J by 2 bases. CDR1 is DFQATT and CDR2 is SNEGSKA in the germline V gene (reference sequence). This CDR3 comprises 14 residues. CDR3 sequence (DNA): TGCAGTGCTAGCGGATCGGGACAGAACTATGGCTACACCTTC. It yields the protein CSASGSGQNYGYTF.

The table lists this clonotype with a count of one. At one boundary the junction diverges from the germline segment, which might be a read error. The V and J genes are TRBV7-9 and TRBJ2-5; D not certain. The CDR3 has 11 residues. Per germline, CDR1 SEHNR and CDR2 FQNEAQ (reference sequence). DNA for the CDR3: TGCGCCAGCAGCTTGCAAGAGACCCGGTACTTC. Translating it yields CASSLQETRYF.

This clonotype has more than one count but fewer than ten. The chain links TRBV10-1 to TRBJ1-1; TRBD1 matches at 7 bases. This CDR3 comprises 14 residues. V lost 4 bases and J lost 4; bases outside the gene matches: 6. Per germline, CDR1 WNHNN and CDR2 SYGVQD (reference sequence). CDR3: CASSVGGLGTEAFF. CDR3 coding DNA: TGCGCCAGCAGTGTAGGGGGCTTGGGCACTGAAGCTTTCTTT.

This chain uses TRBV7-3 with TRBJ1-4; D is perhaps TRBD1 (5 bases). Germline CDR1 reads SGHTA; CDR2 reads FQGTGA. CDR3 length equals 15 residues. V was cut by 2 bases and J by 3 bases, with 10 bases left in between. The CDR3 is CASSLSWGPNEKLFF. The CDR3 bases are TGTGCCAGCAGCTTATCATGGGGCCCTAATGAAAAACTGTTTTTT.

This clonotype was recorded many times. The chain combines TRBV7-9 with TRBJ2-1; D might be TRBD2 (6 bases). This CDR3 has 16 residues. Germline CDR1 and CDR2: SEHNR and FQNEAQ (reference sequence). Trimming cost V 1 base and J 2 bases, with 12 bases left between them. In DNA, the CDR3 is TGTGCCAGCAGCTTAGAGGCTAGCGCCGCCTACAATGAGCAGTTCTTC. It yields the protein CASSLEASAAYNEQFF. Drawing the rest from reference TRBV7-9 and TRBJ2-1, the complete variable domain is DTGVSQNPRHKITKRGQNVTFRCDPISEHNRLYWYRQTLGQGPEFLTYFQNEAQLEKSRLLSDRFSAERPKGSFSTLEIQRTEQGDSAMYLCASSLEASAAYNEQFFGPGTRLTVL.

The chain combines TRBV11-2 with TRBJ2-6; a possible D gene is TRBD2 (6 bases). CDR1 is SGHAT, CDR2 FQNNGV, per germline. The V end was cut by 3 bases, the J end by 7 bases, with 13 bases between. The CDR3 contains 15 residues. CDR3 nucleotide sequence: TGTGCCAGCAGCTTGGCCACGCGGGGTGCCAACGTCCTGACTTTC. Its translation: CASSLATRGANVLTF.

This clonotype was picked up many times. This chain links TRBV6-5 with TRBJ2-7; the D gene could be TRBD1 or TRBD2 (5 bases each). Per germline, CDR1 MNHEY and CDR2 SVGAGI. This CDR3 contains 12 residues. Between the trimmed V and J ends, which lost 5 bases and 7 bases, there was a span of 12 bases. CDR3 DNA sequence: TGTGCCAGCAGTCCCGAGGGGTCGGAGCAGTACTTC. As protein: CASSPEGSEQYF.

In this sample, this clonotype turned up a few times. Being one base from a much bigger clone, this may be a read error. The chain carries TRBV20-1 and TRBJ2-7; weak D call: TRBD2 (5 bases). The CDR3 length is 15 residues. The germline gives CDR1 DFQATT, CDR2 SNEGSKA (reference sequence). The V end was cut by 3 bases, the J end by 2 bases, with 17 bases between. This CDR3 reads CSASPPQARAYEQYF. The CDR3 nucleotides are TGCAGTGCTAGCCCCCCCCAAGCGAGGGCCTACGAGCAGTACTTC.